The next 22 T cell receptor beta chains were all read from a single sample in a study of T cell responses to AZD1222 COVID-19 vaccine. Some clones are missing from TCRdb's copy, which holds only in-frame ones; the method was immunoSEQ multiplex PCR. The sample yields around 78,000 clones, roughly 85% seen once. The source was peripheral blood, collected on day 0 of AZD1222 vaccination. The receptors stem from an adult in good health.

This chain uses TRBV6-5 with TRBJ2-7; D may correspond to TRBD1 or TRBD2 (7 bases each). Between the trimmed V and J ends, which lost 3 bases and 4 bases, there was a span of 16 bases. The length of the CDR3 is 15 residues. Germline lookup yields CDR1 MNHEY and CDR2 SVGAGI. The CDR3 DNA reads as TGTGCCAGCAGTTATCCCCAGGGGGGGATATACGAGCAGTACTTC. As protein: CASSYPQGGIYEQYF.

V is TRBV3-1 (or the pseudogene TRBV3-2) and J is TRBJ2-3; D might be TRBD2 (5 bases). Trimming removed 0 bases at V and 5 bases at J, with 9 bases between. Germline CDR1 is LGHDT and CDR2 is YNNKEL (reference sequence). This CDR3 is built from 14 residues. The CDR3 nucleotides read TGTGCCAGCAGCCAAGATCTCGGGGTAGATACGCAGTATTTT. Translating it yields CASSQDLGVDTQYF.

Only one count was recorded for this clone. The rearrangement links TRBV27 to TRBJ2-3, with no clear D. V was pared by 3 bases and J by 2 bases, with 9 bases between. This CDR3 spans 14 amino acids. Germline CDR1 is MNHEY and CDR2 is SMNVEV (reference sequence). CDR3 in amino acids: CASSFGGITDTQYF. DNA for the CDR3: TGTGCCAGCAGTTTTGGCGGAATCACAGATACGCAGTATTTT.

The chain employs TRBV2 and TRBJ2-7, with 7 bases matching TRBD1. Germline-derived CDR1 and CDR2 are SNHLY and FYNNEI. The CDR3 is 13 residues long. Losses at the gene ends were 4 bases for V and 6 bases for J; bases not matched to a gene: 6. The CDR3 DNA reads as TGTGCCAGCAGTGCCACCGACAGGGTCGAGCAGTACTTC. Residues: CASSATDRVEQYF.

The chain carries TRBV19 and TRBJ1-4; weak D call: TRBD1 (5 bases). Germline values: CDR1 LNHDA, CDR2 SQIVND (reference sequence). V was shortened by 7 bases and J by 11 bases, with 20 bases between the two germline ends. The CDR3 is 14 residues long. This CDR3 is CASTPDKPALKLFF. CDR3 DNA: TGTGCCAGTACCCCGGACAAGCCCGCGCTTAAACTGTTTTTT.

V usage is TRBV9 and J usage is TRBJ2-3, with 7 bases aligning to TRBD2. V shed 0 bases, J shed 3 bases, and the junction held 10 bases outside the gene matches. The CDR3 consists of 17 residues. Germline lookup yields CDR1 SGDLS and CDR2 YYNGEE. CDR3 sequence (DNA): TGTGCCAGCAGCGTAGGTTTCGGCGGGAGTAAGACAGATACGCAGTATTTT. Translating it yields CASSVGFGGSKTDTQYF.

V is TRBV7-3 and J is TRBJ2-3; maybe TRBD2 (6 bases). V lost 5 bases, J lost 2 bases, and 17 bases lay in between. CDR3 length: 16 residues. In germline, CDR1 is SGHTA, CDR2 FQGTGA. CDR3 bases: TGTGCCAGCAGCGCCAACGGGGGTTCTAACACAGATACGCAGTATTTT. Translating it yields CASSANGGSNTDTQYF.

J is TRBJ2-1 and V is TRBV10-2; 10 bases match TRBD2. Per germline, CDR1 WSHSY and CDR2 SAAADI. Unmatched junction bases numbered 1, after V lost 0 bases and J lost 2 bases. CDR3 length: 16 residues. This CDR3 is CASSESSGRAYNEQFF. CDR3 coding DNA: TGCGCCAGCAGTGAGTCAAGCGGGAGGGCCTACAATGAGCAGTTCTTC.

The chain uses TRBV6-5 and TRBJ2-2; maybe TRBD2 (5 bases). The length of the CDR3 is 14 residues. V was shortened by 0 bases and J by 9 bases, with 11 bases between the two germline ends. Germline V CDR1 and CDR2: MNHEY, SVGAGI. CDR3: CASSYSDGGRELFF. CDR3 bases: TGTGCCAGCAGTTACTCGGACGGAGGCCGGGAGCTGTTTTTT.

The chain uses TRBV9 and TRBJ2-7; 7 nucleotides agree with TRBD1. V lost 0 bases to trimming and J lost 3 bases; unmatched junction nucleotides: 6. From germline, CDR1 is SGDLS and CDR2 YYNGEE. This CDR3 region has 15 residues. The CDR3 region has the DNA TGTGCCAGCAGCGTAGAGCCGGGACAGAACTACGAGCAGTACTTC. This translates into CASSVEPGQNYEQYF. The entire variable domain, with the rest obtained from reference TRBV9 and TRBJ2-7, is as follows: DSGVTQTPKHLITATGQRVTLRCSPRSGDLSVYWYQQSLDQGLQFLIQYYNGEERAKGNILERFSAQQFPDLHSELNLSSLELGDSALYFCASSVEPGQNYEQYFGPGTRLTVT.

This chain connects TRBV15 to TRBJ1-6; D is possibly TRBD1 (6 bases). This CDR3 has 16 amino acids. The V end was cut by 6 bases, the J end by 8 bases, with 20 bases between. CDR1 is LNHNV and CDR2 is YYDKDF in the germline V gene (reference sequence). CDR3: CATSTPNRARDSPLHF. CDR3 DNA: TGTGCCACCAGTACCCCAAACAGGGCCAGGGATTCACCCCTCCACTTT. Drawing the rest from reference TRBV15 and TRBJ1-6, the complete variable domain is DAMVIQNPRYQVTQFGKPVTLSCSQTLNHNVMYWYQQKSSQAPKLLFHYYDKDFNNEADTPDNFQSRRPNTSFCFLDIRSPGLGDTAMYLCATSTPNRARDSPLHFGNGTRLTVT.

This clone showed up just a few times. CDR3 DNA: TGCGCCAGCAGCCAAGAGACATACGACGAATCTGGGGCCAACGTCCTGACTTTC. Residues: CASSQETYDESGANVLTF. The chain is built from TRBV4-1 and TRBJ2-6; unclear D gene. Per germline, CDR1 MGHRA and CDR2 YSYEKL. V was pared by 0 bases and J by 1 base, with 13 bases between. The CDR3 totals 18 residues.

The rearrangement joins TRBV12-5 to TRBJ1-1; unclear D gene. V lost 3 bases and J lost 1, with 9 bases in between. Per the germline V gene, CDR1 is LGHNT and CDR2 is FRNRAP. The CDR3 runs 14 residues. The CDR3 sequence: CASGFLPENTEAFF. Here the CDR3 DNA reads TGTGCTAGTGGTTTCCTCCCGGAGAACACTGAAGCTTTCTTT.

This chain uses TRBV5-4 with TRBJ2-5; 13 bases align to TRBD2. The V gene's germline CDR1 is SGHNT and CDR2 YYREEE (reference sequence). V shed 4 bases, J shed 6 bases, and the junction held 9 bases outside the gene matches. There are 16 residues in the CDR3. CDR3 sequence reads: CASSPGTSGTVKTQYF. Here the CDR3 DNA reads TGTGCCAGCAGCCCCGGGACTAGCGGGACGGTAAAGACCCAGTACTTC.

CDR3 DNA sequence: TGTGCCAGCAGCCACTCCGGGAGTGGGGGCTACACCTTC. Translation: CASSHSGSGGYTF. The J gene is TRBJ1-2, the V gene TRBV3-1 (or the pseudogene TRBV3-2); no definite D call. The CDR3 covers 13 residues. The germline gives CDR1 LGHDT, CDR2 YNNKEL (reference sequence). Trimming cost V 3 bases and J 8 bases, with 13 bases left between them.

J is TRBJ1-1 and V is TRBV9, with no clear D. V was pared by 3 bases and J by 4 bases, with 13 bases between. There are 14 residues in the CDR3. The germline gives CDR1 SGDLS, CDR2 YYNGEE. The CDR3 DNA reads as TGTGCCAGCAGCGGTCGGCAGTCCGCCACTGAAGCTTTCTTT. Translating gives CASSGRQSATEAFF.

This clone was counted only a few times. This chain joins TRBV6-2 or TRBV6-3 and TRBJ2-3, with TRBD2 matching over 9 bases. V gave up 0 bases and J gave up 4 bases; unmatched junction bases: 14. The CDR3 length is 19 residues. Germline V CDR1 and CDR2: MNHEY, SVGEGT. The CDR3 coding sequence is TGTGCCAGCAGTTACTCGAATAAAGTCGCTAGCGGGAAGCCAGATACGCAGTATTTT. Its translation: CASSYSNKVASGKPDTQYF.

V usage is TRBV6-1 and J usage is TRBJ2-1; 13 bases are shared with TRBD2. Germline V CDR1 and CDR2: MNHNS, SASEGT. Trimming took 3 bases from V and 8 from J; bases not matched to a gene: 10. There are 17 residues in the CDR3. The CDR3, as DNA: TGTGCCAGCAGTGAGGATACGGGACTAGCGGGGTTCTATGAGCAGTTCTTC. It is translated as CASSEDTGLAGFYEQFF.

The chain is built from TRBV9 and TRBJ2-7; 8 bases align to TRBD1. V was clipped by 0 bases and J by 6 bases; unmatched bases: 8. Germline values: CDR1 SGDLS, CDR2 YYNGEE. The CDR3 totals 15 residues. CDR3 coding DNA: TGTGCCAGCAGCGTAGGGACAGGGATGTCGGGCGAGCAGTACTTC. Its protein is CASSVGTGMSGEQYF. Full variable domain (outside the CDR3, taken from reference TRBV9 and TRBJ2-7): DSGVTQTPKHLITATGQRVTLRCSPRSGDLSVYWYQQSLDQGLQFLIQYYNGEERAKGNILERFSAQQFPDLHSELNLSSLELGDSALYFCASSVGTGMSGEQYFGPGTRLTVT.

V and J are TRBV19 and TRBJ2-1, with D hard to call. V gave up 9 bases and J gave up 3 bases, with 0 bases separating them. The CDR3 contains 9 residues. Germline V gives CDR1 LNHDA, CDR2 SQIVND (reference sequence). DNA of the CDR3: TGTGCCAGCTACAATGAGCAGTTCTTC. It translates to CASYNEQFF.

This clone was recorded a few times. J is TRBJ2-3 and V is TRBV5-5; maybe TRBD1 (6 bases). The V end lost 0 bases, the J end lost 5 bases, and 10 bases lay between the germline ends. The germline V gene encodes CDR1 SGHKS and CDR2 YYEKEE (reference sequence). The CDR3 is 14 amino acids. CDR3 sequence: CASSLGGQEDTQYF. DNA for the CDR3: TGTGCCAGCAGCTTGGGGGGGCAGGAAGATACGCAGTATTTT.

This rearrangement joins TRBV6-5 to TRBJ2-7, with 9 bases matching TRBD2. The CDR3 runs 16 residues. Unmatched junction bases numbered 5, after V lost 0 bases and J lost 2 bases. Germline V CDR1 and CDR2: MNHEY, SVGAGI. The CDR3 DNA reads as TGTGCCAGCAGTTACTCGCTAGCGGGGACTCCCTACGAGCAGTACTTC. Protein sequence: CASSYSLAGTPYEQYF.